Listed below are T cell receptor beta chains from one sample, sequenced in a study of tumour-infiltrating T cells in Burkitt lymphoma. The protocol was immunoSEQ multiplex PCR, while the TCRdb copy is restricted to in-frame clones and leaves out a portion. The sample shows about 3,300 clones, more than 10% of them seen only once. Sequencing was done on a sample of tumor tissue. The receptors derive from a human donor with Burkitt lymphoma. The CDR3 runs from the conserved cysteine through the conserved F or W. The order of the fields is clone size, V gene, D gene, J gene, CDR3 DNA, CDR3 protein. D genes are given only for firm matches. Rows may omit the clone size; those that give it use once, few, many or a size class.

once	TRBV9	TRBD1	TRBJ2-7	TGTGCCAGCAGCATCGACAGGGCCGGGCAGTACTTC	CASSIDRAGQYF
-	TRBV9	TRBD2	TRBJ2-5	TGTGCCAGCAGCGTAGGCCCCCCTAGCGGGGGGGCCAGGGAGACCCAGTACTTC	CASSVGPPSGGARETQYF
few	TRBV7-6	-	TRBJ1-1	TGTGCCAGCAGCTTAGTGGGGAGGAACACTGAAGCTTTCTTT	CASSLVGRNTEAFF
few	TRBV4-3	-	TRBJ2-3	TGCGCCAGCAGCCTAGTAAGGGGCCGCACAGATACGCAGTATTTT	CASSLVRGRTDTQYF
few	TRBV5-4	TRBD1	TRBJ2-2	TGTGCCAGCAGTAACACAGGGGGCCTTCTCGGAGGGGAGCTGTTTTTT	CASSNTGGLLGGELFF
-	TRBV11-1	TRBD1	TRBJ1-2	TGTGCCAGCAGCTTGGGGACAGGGGTATCTAACTATGGCTACACCTTC	CASSLGTGVSNYGYTF
-	TRBV20-1	-	TRBJ1-2	TGCAGTGCTAGATTGGACTATGGCTACACCTTC	CSARLDYGYTF
few	TRBV2	TRBD1	TRBJ2-1	TGTGCCAGCGGCGACCCGGGACAGGGTTGGGGTGAGCAGTTCTTC	CASGDPGQGWGEQFF
-	TRBV7-3	TRBD2	TRBJ2-3	TGTGCCAGCAGCTTAAGTATTAGCGGGACAGATACGCAGTATTTT	CASSLSISGTDTQYF
few	TRBV6-6	TRBD2	TRBJ2-1	TGTGCCAGCAGACCGGGGGGGAATTACAATGAGCAGTTCTTC	CASRPGGNYNEQFF
few	TRBV7-9	TRBD2	TRBJ2-2	TGTGCCAGCAGCTTAAACCTAGCGGGTGACACCGGGGAGCTGTTTTTT	CASSLNLAGDTGELFF
few	TRBV9	TRBD1	TRBJ1-2	TGTGCCAGCAGCGTGGACGACAGGGCCTATGGCTACACCTTC	CASSVDDRAYGYTF
few	TRBV6-6	-	TRBJ1-3	TGTGCCAGCCAGGGAGCCGGAAACACCATATATTTT	CASQGAGNTIYF
-	TRBV19	TRBD2	TRBJ2-3	TGTGCCAGTAGTATAGAGGGGACTAGCGGGGGGGCAGATACGCAGTATTTT	CASSIEGTSGGADTQYF
few	TRBV14	-	TRBJ1-1	TGTGCCAGCAGCCTGGGAAGACGTGGCACTGAAGCTTTCTTT	CASSLGRRGTEAFF
few	TRBV9	-	TRBJ2-3	TGTGCCAGCAGCGTAGGGGTAGAGTACACAGATACGCAGTATTTT	CASSVGVEYTDTQYF
few	TRBV7-9	-	TRBJ1-2	TGTGCCAGCAGCTTAAGAGGGGCGCTCTATGGCTACACCTTC	CASSLRGALYGYTF
few	TRBV7-2	-	TRBJ2-3	TGTGCCAGCAGCTTATGGGGCGGGGGCACAGATACGCAGTATTTT	CASSLWGGGTDTQYF
few	TRBV5-4	TRBD2	TRBJ2-1	TGTGCCAGCAGCTTCCCCCGGGGAGGGCTGGACAATGAGCAGTTCTTC	CASSFPRGGLDNEQFF
-	TRBV6-1	TRBD1	TRBJ1-1	TGTGCCAGCAGTGAGTCCTCAGGGGGCACTGAAGCTTTCTTT	CASSESSGGTEAFF
-	TRBV4-1	TRBD1	TRBJ1-4	TGCGCCAGCAGCCAGACAGGGGCGGATGAAAAACTGTTTTTT	CASSQTGADEKLFF
few	TRBV19	-	TRBJ2-3	TGTGCCAGTAGTCCTGCAGGGTTTACAGATACGCAGTATTTT	CASSPAGFTDTQYF
-	TRBV4-3	TRBD1	TRBJ1-1	TGCGCCAGCAGGAGACAGGGATCGGGCACTGAAGCTTTCTTT	CASRRQGSGTEAFF
few	TRBV9	TRBD1	TRBJ1-4	TGTGCCAGCAGCGGACGACAGGGGGCGAGACCAGATGAAAAACTGTTTTTT	CASSGRQGARPDEKLFF
few	TRBV6-6	-	TRBJ2-1	TGTGCCAGCAGTGGGGGGAGCTCCTACAATGAGCAGTTCTTC	CASSGGSSYNEQFF
-	TRBV4-1	TRBD1	TRBJ1-3	TGCGCCAGCAGCCAAGTAGGGACAGACTCTGGAAACACCATATATTTT	CASSQVGTDSGNTIYF
-	TRBV6-1	-	TRBJ1-2	TGTGCCAGCAGTGAAGGCAGGACCTATGGCTACACCTTC	CASSEGRTYGYTF
-	TRBV7-8	TRBD1	TRBJ2-7	TGTGCCAGCAGAAATGACCGACAGGGTTCCTACGAGCAGTACTTC	CASRNDRQGSYEQYF
few	TRBV4-2	-	TRBJ2-3	TGTGCCAGCAGCCAAGAATGGCAGCAGGGGTCGGGCACAGATACGCAGTATTTT	CASSQEWQQGSGTDTQYF
few	TRBV4-3	-	TRBJ2-1	TGCGCCAGCAGCCAAGAAAGGTACAGTGAGCAGTTCTTC	CASSQERYSEQFF
-	TRBV29-1	-	TRBJ1-1	TGCAGCGTTGTGGTGGGACACGGTGTTACTGAAGCTTTCTTT	CSVVVGHGVTEAFF
few	TRBV7-3	TRBD1	TRBJ2-3	TGTGCCAGCAGTTCCCGTAAAGGGGACAGGGGTACAGATACGCAGTATTTT	CASSSRKGDRGTDTQYF
few	TRBV5-6	-	TRBJ1-1	TGTGCCAGCAGCTATTACATGAACACTGAAGCTTTCTTT	CASSYYMNTEAFF
-	TRBV1	-	TRBJ1-2	TGCACCAGCAGCCAATGTTCACAGGGAGCTAACTATGACTACACCTTC	CTSSQCSQGANYDYTF
few	TRBV5-5	TRBD1	TRBJ2-1	TGTGCCAGCAGCGCGGGACAGGGTTACCACAATGAGCAGTTCTTC	CASSAGQGYHNEQFF
-	TRBV6-5	-	TRBJ1-4	TGTGCCAGCAGTTACTGGGTTAATGAAAAACTGTTTTTT	CASSYWVNEKLFF
few	TRBV4-3	TRBD2	TRBJ2-3	TGCGCCAGCAGCCAAGTGACTAGCGAACACACAGATACGCAGTATTTT	CASSQVTSEHTDTQYF
few	TRBV7-2	TRBD2	TRBJ2-3	TGTGCCAGCAGCTTAGGACTAGCGAACACAGATACGCAGTATTTT	CASSLGLANTDTQYF
-	TRBV6-6	-	TRBJ1-1	TGTGCCAGCAGGGAGATTGGTATGAACACTGAAGCTTTCTTT	CASREIGMNTEAFF
few	TRBV5-1	-	TRBJ1-2	TGCGCCAGCAGCTTGGGACAATATGGCTACACCTTC	CASSLGQYGYTF
few	TRBV5-8	-	TRBJ1-2	TGTGCCAGCAGCTTGCGACTACAGGCTTACTATGGCTACACCTTC	CASSLRLQAYYGYTF
few	TRBV4-3	-	TRBJ2-1	TGCGCCAGCAGCCGGCAATTAGGGGATGAGCAGTTCTTC	CASSRQLGDEQFF
-	TRBV4-3	-	TRBJ1-1	TGCGCCAGCAGCCAAGGGGACACTGAAGCTTTCTTT	CASSQGDTEAFF
few	TRBV7-2	TRBD1	TRBJ2-4	TGTGCCAGCAGCTTACTTTGGACAGGGGGCGCCAAAAACATTCAGTACTTC	CASSLLWTGGAKNIQYF
-	TRBV7-3	TRBD2	TRBJ2-1	TGTGCCAGCAGCTTAACGCAGGGACTAGCGGTTGAGCAGTTCTTC	CASSLTQGLAVEQFF
-	TRBV19	-	TRBJ1-6	TGTGCCAGTAGTATGTCGGGGCAGGGTTCACCCCTCCACTTT	CASSMSGQGSPLHF
-	TRBV4-3	TRBD2	TRBJ2-3	TGCGCCAGCAGCCAAGATTGGACTAGCGGGGGCCCCTCCACAGATACACAGTATTTT	CASSQDWTSGGPSTDTQYF
few	TRBV4-2	-	TRBJ2-1	TGTGCCAGCAGCCAAGAAGGTAGCTCCTACAGCTCCTACAATGAGCAGTTCTTC	CASSQEGSSYSSYNEQFF
few	TRBV2	-	TRBJ2-1	TGTGCCAGCGGGAACACTGAGCAGTTCTTC	CASGNTEQFF
few	TRBV7-3	-	TRBJ2-3	TGTGCCAGCAGCGCCTCGGGGACCACAGATACGCAGTATTTT	CASSASGTTDTQYF
few	TRBV6-5	-	TRBJ1-2	TGTGCCAGCAAGGCTGATAACTATGGCTACACCTTC	CASKADNYGYTF
-	TRBV4-3	-	TRBJ1-2	TGCGCCAGCAGCCAGGCTCATGGGCAGGACTATGGCTACACCTTC	CASSQAHGQDYGYTF